Shown below are 14 T cell receptor beta chains from a single sample sequenced in a study of cytomegalovirus exposure and HLA in healthy donors. Primers for the PCR totalled 60 Vbeta and 13 Jbeta. TCRdb keeps only in-frame clones here, not all; method: immunoSEQ multiplex PCR. The sample holds 180,000 or so clones; roughly 10% are singletons and the top ten take 1% to 1.5%. Sequencing input: PBMCs. These receptors were obtained from a woman in her twenties or thirties in good health and CMV-seropositive.

A few counts support this clone. The chain employs TRBV2 and TRBJ2-7; TRBD1 aligns across 9 bases. V dropped 6 bases and J dropped 5; count of bases not matched to a gene: 8. The CDR3 contains 14 residues. Germline assignment: CDR1 SNHLY and CDR2 FYNNEI. In nucleotides, the CDR3 is TGTGCCAGCAGGACCGGACAGGGGCCTGACGAGCAGTACTTC. Its translation: CASRTGQGPDEQYF.

The chain recombines TRBV11-3 with TRBJ2-1, with 9 bases fitting TRBD2. The germline V gene encodes CDR1 SGHNT and CDR2 YENEEA. The CDR3 has 13 residues. V trimming: 5 bases; J trimming: 9 bases; junction bases outside the gene matches: 5. CDR3 DNA: TGTGCCAGCAGCCCAGCGGGAGGTAGTGAGCAGTTCTTC. This codes for CASSPAGGSEQFF.

In its sample, this clone was seen a few times. This chain links TRBV19 with TRBJ1-2; 7 nucleotides agree with TRBD1. The CDR3 contains 15 residues. CDR1 is LNHDA and CDR2 is SQIVND in the germline V gene (reference sequence). V shed 1 base and J 4 bases; nucleotides not matched to a gene: 6. The CDR3 spells CASSIGTRGTYGYTF. The CDR3 region has the DNA TGTGCCAGTAGTATAGGGACCAGGGGGACCTATGGCTACACCTTC.

This clone was counted a single time. The chain recombines TRBV2 with TRBJ2-7; no clear D. This CDR3 region has 10 residues. The germline V and J ends were trimmed by 9 bases and 4 bases, with 7 bases remaining between them. From germline, CDR1 is SNHLY and CDR2 FYNNEI. CDR3 region: CARSLYEQYF. Here the CDR3 DNA reads TGTGCCAGAAGTTTATACGAGCAGTACTTC.

V and J are TRBV4-1 and TRBJ1-5, with 8 nucleotides matching TRBD1. Germline assignment: CDR1 MGHRA and CDR2 YSYEKL. The length of the CDR3 is 18 residues. Losses at the gene ends were 1 base for V and 0 bases for J; bases not matched to a gene: 8. Written as DNA, the CDR3 is TGCGCCAGCAGCCAAGTCTTCGACAGGGGCGATAGCAATCAGCCCCAGCATTTT. Its protein is CASSQVFDRGDSNQPQHF.

The chain has TRBV27 and TRBJ1-2, with a tentative D call TRBD1 (5 bases). Trimming left V 0 bases short and J 5 bases short, with 13 bases between. Per germline, CDR1 MNHEY and CDR2 SMNVEV (reference sequence). This CDR3 region has 15 residues. For the CDR3, the DNA is TGTGCCAGCAGTTTATCTCGGGAGGGGCGATATGGCTACACCTTC. This sequence encodes CASSLSREGRYGYTF.

This clone was counted only a few times. The chain carries TRBV5-1 and TRBJ1-1; 7 positions match TRBD1. Germline V gene sequence: CDR1 SGHRS, CDR2 YFSETQ. J lost 4 bases, V lost 1 base, and 7 bases had no gene match. This CDR3 spans 15 amino acids. The CDR3 here is CASSLTGEEVTEAFF. DNA of the CDR3: TGCGCCAGCAGCTTGACAGGGGAGGAGGTCACTGAAGCTTTCTTT.

This clone was detected a few times. This chain links TRBV29-1 with TRBJ2-1; 12 positions match TRBD2. CDR3 size: 13 residues. V shed 5 bases and J 10 bases; nucleotides not matched to a gene: 6. Germline V gene data show CDR1 as SQVTM and CDR2 as ANQGSEA. This chain's CDR3 is CSVRLAGVSEQFF. The CDR3 DNA reads TGCAGCGTTCGACTAGCGGGAGTATCCGAGCAGTTCTTC.

This clone showed up just once. This sequence joins TRBV2 and TRBJ1-3; no firm D call. The V and J ends lost 7 bases and 7 bases respectively, with 23 bases between them. Per the germline V gene, CDR1 is SNHLY and CDR2 is FYNNEI. This CDR3 has 16 amino acids. CDR3 loop: CASTGFTISLENTIYF. The CDR3 DNA follows: TGTGCCAGCACGGGATTTACAATTTCTCTGGAGAACACCATATATTTT.

The V gene is TRBV7-2, the J gene TRBJ1-4, with D possibly TRBD1 on 5 matching bases. CDR3 length: 15 residues. Trimming pared 0 bases from V and 10 bases from J, leaving 15 bases between. The germline V gene has CDR1 SGHTA and CDR2 FQGNSA. The CDR3 loop is CASSLAILGQGKLFF. The DNA of the CDR3 is TGTGCCAGCAGCTTAGCGATTTTGGGGCAGGGAAAACTGTTTTTT. Filled out from reference TRBV7-2 and TRBJ1-4, the complete variable domain reads GAGVSQSPSNKVTEKGKDVELRCDPISGHTALYWYRQSLGQGLEFLIYFQGNSAPDKSGLPSDRFSAERTGGSVSTLTIQRTQQEDSAVYLCASSLAILGQGKLFFGSGTQLSVL.

The chain recombines TRBV7-9 with TRBJ2-6; no firm D call. Per the germline V gene, CDR1 is SEHNR and CDR2 is FQNEAQ (reference sequence). This CDR3 comprises 16 residues. Between the trimmed V and J ends, which lost 0 bases and 1 base, there was a span of 7 bases. The CDR3: CASSLAVSSGANVLTF. CDR3 in DNA: TGTGCCAGCAGCTTAGCCGTTTCGTCTGGGGCCAACGTCCTGACTTTC.

The V and J genes are TRBV5-6 and TRBJ1-2; D gene uncertain. CDR1 and CDR2 (germline): SGHDT, YYEEEE. This CDR3 contains 16 residues. V was clipped by 2 bases and J by 2 bases, with 16 bases between them. Here the CDR3 DNA reads TGTGCCAGCAGCTTTTGGTTTGGAGACCGGAACTATGGCTACACCTTC. It yields the protein CASSFWFGDRNYGYTF.

The rearrangement uses TRBV29-1 and TRBJ1-2, with 8 bases that match TRBD1. Germline values: CDR1 SQVTM, CDR2 ANQGSEA. The CDR3 has 12 amino acids. V lost 4 bases, J lost 7 bases, and 5 bases stayed unmatched. CDR3: CSVVGQGRGYTF. The DNA for the CDR3 is TGCAGCGTTGTTGGACAGGGTCGTGGCTACACCTTC.

V gene TRBV6-1 combines with J gene TRBJ1-4; the D gene is possibly TRBD1 (5 bases). The CDR3 covers 14 residues. Trimming stripped 6 bases from V and 7 bases from J, with 15 bases between. Per germline, CDR1 MNHNS and CDR2 SASEGT. CDR3 sequence (DNA): TGTGCCAGCAGCCTATCAGGGTTTGGTGAAAAACTGTTTTTT. This encodes CASSLSGFGEKLFF.